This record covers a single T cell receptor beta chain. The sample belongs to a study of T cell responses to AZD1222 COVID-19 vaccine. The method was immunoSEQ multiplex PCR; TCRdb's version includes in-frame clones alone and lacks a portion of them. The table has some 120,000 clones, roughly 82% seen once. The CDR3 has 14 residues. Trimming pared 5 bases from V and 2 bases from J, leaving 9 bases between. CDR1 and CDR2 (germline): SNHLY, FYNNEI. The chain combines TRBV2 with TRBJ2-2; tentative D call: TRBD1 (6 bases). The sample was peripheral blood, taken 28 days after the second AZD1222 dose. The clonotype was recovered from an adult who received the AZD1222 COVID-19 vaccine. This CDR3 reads CASSTGYNTGELFF. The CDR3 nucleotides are TGTGCCAGCAGTACAGGGTATAACACCGGGGAGCTGTTTTTT.